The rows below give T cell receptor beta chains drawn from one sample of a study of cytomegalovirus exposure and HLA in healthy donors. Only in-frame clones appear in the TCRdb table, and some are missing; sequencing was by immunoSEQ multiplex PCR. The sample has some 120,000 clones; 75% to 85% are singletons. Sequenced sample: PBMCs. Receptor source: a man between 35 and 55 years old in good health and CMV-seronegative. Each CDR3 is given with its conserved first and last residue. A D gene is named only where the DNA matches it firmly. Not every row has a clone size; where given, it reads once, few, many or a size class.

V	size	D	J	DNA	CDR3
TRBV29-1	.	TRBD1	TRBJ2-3	TGCAGCGTTGGATGGGGGACAGGGGGCAAAGATACGCAGTATTTT	CSVGWGTGGKDTQYF
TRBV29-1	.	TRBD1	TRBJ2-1	TGCAGCGTTACGGGACAGGTTTCCCCCTACTACAATGAGCAGTTCTTC	CSVTGQVSPYYNEQFF
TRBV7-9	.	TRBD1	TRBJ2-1	TGTGCCAGCAGCCTTGGACAGGGGTCCTACAATGAGCAGTTCTTC	CASSLGQGSYNEQFF
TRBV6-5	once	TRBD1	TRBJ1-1	TGTGCCAGCAGTTACTTTGGACAGGGGAGGACTGAAGCTTTCTTT	CASSYFGQGRTEAFF
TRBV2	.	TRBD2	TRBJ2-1	TGTGCCAGCAGTGAAGGTTCGAGCGGGAGCTCCTACAATGAGCAGTTCTTC	CASSEGSSGSSYNEQFF
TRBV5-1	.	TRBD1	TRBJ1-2	TGCGCCAGCAGCGACGGGACAGGGAATGGCTACACCTTC	CASSDGTGNGYTF
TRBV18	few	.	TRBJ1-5	TGTGCCAGCTCGCAGTCCGGGTCGGCACAGGAGCCCCAGCATTTT	CASSQSGSAQEPQHF
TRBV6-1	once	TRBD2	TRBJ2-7	TGTGCCAGCAGTGAAGGGACTAGTGGCTACGAGCAGTACTTC	CASSEGTSGYEQYF
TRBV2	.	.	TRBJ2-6	TGTGCCAGCGCCACCAGGGCTGGGGCCAACGTCCTGACTTTC	CASATRAGANVLTF
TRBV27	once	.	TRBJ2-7	TGTGCCAGCAGTTCTTTGAGGATTAGCACCTACGAGCAGTACTTC	CASSSLRISTYEQYF
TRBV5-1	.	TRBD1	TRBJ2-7	TGCGCCAGCAGCCGGGACAGGCCCTACGAGCAGTACTTC	CASSRDRPYEQYF
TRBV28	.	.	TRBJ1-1	TGTGCCAGCAGGCCACCCCCTTCGGACACTGAAGCTTTCTTT	CASRPPPSDTEAFF
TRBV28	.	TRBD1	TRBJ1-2	TGTGCCAGCAGTTTATGGCCCACAGGGGCCGGCTACACCTTC	CASSLWPTGAGYTF